Listed below are T cell receptor beta chains from one sample, sequenced in a study of blood T cell repertoires in COVID-19. Some clones are missing from TCRdb's copy, which holds only in-frame ones; the method was immunoSEQ multiplex PCR. This sample has about 670,000 clones; about 90% occur once, and the top ten carry over 0.2%. The sequencing input was peripheral blood. The receptor source for this set is a woman aged 18-29 years with acute or convalescent COVID-19. Each CDR3 is given without its conserved first and last residue. Size values are once, few and many counts, or a class for expanded clones, and some rows have none.

V gene,clone size,J gene,CDR3 protein
TRBV7-6,.,TRBJ2-1,ASSLDRTVGLDEQF
TRBV15,.,TRBJ2-1,AVTDLINEQF
TRBV6-5,.,TRBJ2-1,ASSSRTGSNEQF
TRBV19,.,TRBJ1-1,ASTPGGRGNTEAF
TRBV9,.,TRBJ1-2,ASSQPVGGINYGYT
TRBV7-9,.,TRBJ1-1,ASSLPTGGTGTEAF
TRBV11-2,.,TRBJ1-2,ASRVTGGLIYGYT
TRBV29-1,.,TRBJ2-2,SHTSVTGELF
TRBV20-1,.,TRBJ1-3,SVLSGVTIY
TRBV5-1,once,TRBJ1-6,ASSPGGGLYSPLH
TRBV2,.,TRBJ2-2,ASRRLAGGPSGELF
TRBV4-1,.,TRBJ1-2,ASSPITFARGYGYT
TRBV19,few,TRBJ1-2,ASTLGRDRGQGYT
TRBV7-3,.,TRBJ2-7,ASSLGSGGHSYEQY
TRBV7-6,.,TRBJ1-1,ASSLASGGSTEAF
TRBV25-1,.,TRBJ2-3,ASSDSHSFTDTQY
TRBV19,.,TRBJ1-2,ASSIGGGGYT
TRBV10-3,.,TRBJ2-7,AIKVGLAGGPPYEQY
TRBV6-5,.,TRBJ2-1,ASSYDQYNEQF
TRBV10-3,.,TRBJ1-1,AIRDRGEAF
TRBV6-5,.,TRBJ1-2,ASSPDRGHIYGYT
TRBV11-2,.,TRBJ2-6,ASSLGPSGANVLT
TRBV27,.,TRBJ1-6,ASSIRTGEDSPLH
TRBV27,once,TRBJ1-5,ASSFRGRQPQH
TRBV18,.,TRBJ1-3,ASSSTSGNTIY
TRBV7-2,.,TRBJ2-7,ASSPFGTSGGAYEQY
TRBV9,.,TRBJ2-1,ASNQAGTGIEQF
TRBV9,.,TRBJ2-1,ASSVVPGDNEQF
TRBV5-1,.,TRBJ2-7,ASSLFGETHEQY
TRBV3-1/TRBV3-2,.,TRBJ1-2,ASSQPGQGPEGDYGYT
TRBV12-5,.,TRBJ1-3,ASGTSSGGGNTIY
TRBV4-1,.,TRBJ1-1,ASSQIAYRESAF
TRBV5-4,.,TRBJ2-5,ASSLGLAGVNVVETQY
TRBV5-8,once,TRBJ1-5,ASSYDRGSPQH
TRBV6-6,.,TRBJ1-2,ASSPRGGIANYGYT
TRBV28,.,TRBJ2-7,ASSFDRGINYEQY
TRBV19,.,TRBJ1-4,ASSIGTDKSGGKLF
TRBV2,.,TRBJ1-2,ASSPGQGRWNGYT
TRBV6-4,few,TRBJ2-6,ASSGGQGSNVLT
TRBV29-1,.,TRBJ1-2,SVDPDYGYT
TRBV4-1,.,TRBJ1-2,ASSQDGRAGYT
TRBV6-6,.,TRBJ2-7,ASRPHQQGTEQY
TRBV12-3/TRBV12-4,.,TRBJ2-7,ASSYGQGYEQY
TRBV6-5,.,TRBJ1-1,ASSLGTGPEAF
TRBV7-2,.,TRBJ2-3,ASSLRTSGGGDTQY
TRBV5-1,.,TRBJ1-2,ASYVDRAYGYT
TRBV6-1,.,TRBJ1-2,ASSEAYPYGYT
TRBV25-1,.,TRBJ2-3,ASSQGADTQY
TRBV11-2,.,TRBJ1-5,ASSLGASNQPQH
TRBV7-9,.,TRBJ2-2,ASRLTTGGSNTGELF